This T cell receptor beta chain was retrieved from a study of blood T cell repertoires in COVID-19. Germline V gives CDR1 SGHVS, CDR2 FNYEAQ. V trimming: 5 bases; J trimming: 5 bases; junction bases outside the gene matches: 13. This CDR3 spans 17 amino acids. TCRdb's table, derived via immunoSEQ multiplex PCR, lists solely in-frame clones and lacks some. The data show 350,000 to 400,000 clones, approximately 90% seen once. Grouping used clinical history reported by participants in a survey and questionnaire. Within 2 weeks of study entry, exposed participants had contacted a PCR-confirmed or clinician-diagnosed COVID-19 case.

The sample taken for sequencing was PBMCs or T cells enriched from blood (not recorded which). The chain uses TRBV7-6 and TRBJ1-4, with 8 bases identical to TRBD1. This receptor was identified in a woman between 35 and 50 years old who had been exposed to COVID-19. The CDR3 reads CASSPRGQAASNEKLFF. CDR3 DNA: TGTGCCAGCAGCCCTCGGGGACAGGCTGCGTCGAATGAAAAACTGTTTTTT.